This T cell receptor beta chain was sequenced during a study of blood T cell repertoires in COVID-19. Across the whole study: The United States, Italy and Spain provided the acute and convalescent COVID-19 samples. The cDNA or gDNA used as material had been derived from T cells, B-cell-depleted T cells, or PBMCs.

The CDR3 covers 15 residues. Losses at the gene ends were 6 bases for V and 4 bases for J; bases not matched to a gene: 9. CDR1 is MDHEN and CDR2 is SYDVKM in the germline V gene. Using immunoSEQ multiplex PCR, the repertoire was profiled, and TCRdb retains in-frame clones only, with some absent. The table records under 400,000 clones, around 87% of them present only once. Sequencing input: peripheral blood. The sequence was collected from a woman aged 25 to 39 with COVID-19, enrolled during active disease. This chain joins TRBV28 and TRBJ2-1, with TRBD2 matching over 7 bases. CDR3 sequence: CASSQRAGPYNEQFF. In DNA form, the CDR3 reads TGTGCCAGCAGCCAGCGAGCGGGACCTTACAATGAGCAGTTCTTC.